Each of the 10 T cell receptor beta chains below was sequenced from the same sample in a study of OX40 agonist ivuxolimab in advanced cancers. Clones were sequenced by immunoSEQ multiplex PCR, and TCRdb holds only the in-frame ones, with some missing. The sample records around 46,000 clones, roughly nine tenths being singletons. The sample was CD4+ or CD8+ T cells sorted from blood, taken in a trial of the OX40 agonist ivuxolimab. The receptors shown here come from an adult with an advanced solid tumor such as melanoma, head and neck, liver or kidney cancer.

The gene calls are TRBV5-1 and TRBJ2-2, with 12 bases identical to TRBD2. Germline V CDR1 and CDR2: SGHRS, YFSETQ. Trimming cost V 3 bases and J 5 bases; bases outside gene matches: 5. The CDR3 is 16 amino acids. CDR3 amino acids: CASSSWTSGDTGELFF. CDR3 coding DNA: TGCGCCAGCAGCTCGTGGACTAGCGGGGATACCGGGGAGCTGTTTTTT.

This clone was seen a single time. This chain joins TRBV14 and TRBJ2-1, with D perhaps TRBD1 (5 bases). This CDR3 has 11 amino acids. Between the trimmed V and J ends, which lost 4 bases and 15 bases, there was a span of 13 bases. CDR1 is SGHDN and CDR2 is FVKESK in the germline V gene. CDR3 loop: CASSRLPQGFF. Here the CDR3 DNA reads TGTGCCAGCAGCCGTTTGCCCCAGGGGTTCTTC.

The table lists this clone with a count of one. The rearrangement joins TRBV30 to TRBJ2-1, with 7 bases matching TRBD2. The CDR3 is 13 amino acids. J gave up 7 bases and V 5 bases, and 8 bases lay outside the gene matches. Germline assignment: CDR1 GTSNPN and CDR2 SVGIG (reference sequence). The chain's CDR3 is CAWWGGGMNEQFF. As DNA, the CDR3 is TGTGCCTGGTGGGGGGGAGGTATGAATGAGCAGTTCTTC.

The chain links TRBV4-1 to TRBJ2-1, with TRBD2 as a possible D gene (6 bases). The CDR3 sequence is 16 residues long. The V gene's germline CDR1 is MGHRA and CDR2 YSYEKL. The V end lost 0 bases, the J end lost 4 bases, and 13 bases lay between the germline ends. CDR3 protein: CASSQDPGRGYNEQFF. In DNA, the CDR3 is TGCGCCAGCAGCCAAGATCCCGGGAGAGGGTACAATGAGCAGTTCTTC.

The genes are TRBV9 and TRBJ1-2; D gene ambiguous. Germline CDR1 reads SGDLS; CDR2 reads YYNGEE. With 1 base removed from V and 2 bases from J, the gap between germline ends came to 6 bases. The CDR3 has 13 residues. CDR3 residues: CASSVIGNYGYTF. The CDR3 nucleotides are TGTGCCAGCAGCGTAATAGGGAACTATGGCTACACCTTC.

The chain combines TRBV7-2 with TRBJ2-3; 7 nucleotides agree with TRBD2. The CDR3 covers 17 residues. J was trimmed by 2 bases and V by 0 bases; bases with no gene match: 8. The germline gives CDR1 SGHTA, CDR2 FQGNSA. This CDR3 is CASSLAPGLLYTDTQYF. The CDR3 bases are TGTGCCAGCAGCTTAGCCCCGGGACTACTCTACACAGATACGCAGTATTTT.

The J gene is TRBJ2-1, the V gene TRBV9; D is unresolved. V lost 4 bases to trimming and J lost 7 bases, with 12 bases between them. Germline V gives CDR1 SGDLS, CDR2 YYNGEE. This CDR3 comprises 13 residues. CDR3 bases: TGTGCCAGCAGCCGCACGGTCCGTAATGAGCAGTTCTTC. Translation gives CASSRTVRNEQFF. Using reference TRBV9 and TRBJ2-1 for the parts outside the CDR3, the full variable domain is DSGVTQTPKHLITATGQRVTLRCSPRSGDLSVYWYQQSLDQGLQFLIQYYNGEERAKGNILERFSAQQFPDLHSELNLSSLELGDSALYFCASSRTVRNEQFFGPGTRLTVL.

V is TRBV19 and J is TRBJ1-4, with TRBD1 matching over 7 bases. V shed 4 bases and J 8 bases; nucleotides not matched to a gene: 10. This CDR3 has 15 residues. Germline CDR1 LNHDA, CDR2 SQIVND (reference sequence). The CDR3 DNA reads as TGTGCCAGTAGTACCTGGACAGGACCGGGGGAAAAACTGTTTTTT. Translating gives CASSTWTGPGEKLFF.

For the CDR3, the DNA is TGTGCCAGCAGCTTAGTCGGGGGCATGGGAGAGACCCAGTACTTC. Its translation is CASSLVGGMGETQYF. The chain carries TRBV13 and TRBJ2-5, with D perhaps given as TRBD1 or TRBD2 (6 bases each). The germline V gene has CDR1 PRHDT and CDR2 FYEKMQ (reference sequence). V gave up 1 base and J gave up 4 bases, with 13 bases separating them. This CDR3 has 15 residues.

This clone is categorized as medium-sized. The CDR3 loop is CASSPSGGTEAFF. The CDR3 DNA is TGTGCCAGCAGCCCCTCGGGCGGCACTGAAGCTTTCTTT. This chain uses TRBV7-3 with TRBJ1-1; no clear D. The V gene lost 5 bases and the J gene lost 4 bases, with 11 bases spanning the gap. The CDR3 has 13 amino acids. From germline, CDR1 is SGHTA and CDR2 FQGTGA. Complete variable domain (other parts from reference TRBV7-3 and TRBJ1-1): GAGVSQTPSNKVTEKGKYVELRCDPISGHTALYWYRQSLGQGPEFLIYFQGTGAADDSGLPNDRFFAVRPEGSVSTLKIQRTERGDSAVYLCASSPSGGTEAFFGQGTRLTVV.